These 26 T cell receptor beta chains were sequenced from one sample in a study of OX40 agonist ivuxolimab in advanced cancers. Profiled with immunoSEQ multiplex PCR; TCRdb holds only in-frame clones, not every one. The data show some 50,000 clones, with around nine tenths seen just once and 11% held by the top ten. The material was CD4+ or CD8+ T cells sorted from blood, obtained in a trial of the OX40 agonist ivuxolimab. The receptor set was obtained from an adult with an advanced solid tumor such as melanoma, head and neck, liver or kidney cancer.

The genes are TRBV5-1 and TRBJ2-7; possible D gene TRBD2, 5 bases. Deletions cut 1 base from V and 2 bases from J, with 13 bases between. Germline V gene lookup returns CDR1 SGHRS and CDR2 YFSETQ. CDR3 size: 15 residues. CDR3 in amino acids: CASSLRGEAPYEQYF. The CDR3 DNA is TGCGCCAGCAGCTTGCGGGGAGAGGCTCCCTACGAGCAGTACTTC.

The chain combines TRBV7-6 with TRBJ2-7, with D perhaps being TRBD1 or TRBD2 (5 bases each). The CDR3 consists of 14 residues. Trimming left V 2 bases short and J 5 bases short, with 13 bases between. Per germline, CDR1 SGHVS and CDR2 FNYEAQ. CDR3 in amino acids: CASSLTGTPDEQYF. In DNA form, the CDR3 reads TGTGCCAGCAGCTTAACCGGGACCCCCGACGAGCAGTACTTC.

The chain has TRBV7-9 and TRBJ2-5; no clear D. CDR1 and CDR2 (germline): SEHNR, FQNEAQ (reference sequence). The CDR3 contains 10 residues. V was clipped by 5 bases and J by 5 bases, with 3 bases between them. CDR3 loop: CASSPETQYF. The CDR3, as DNA: TGTGCCAGCAGCCCTGAGACCCAGTACTTC.

The V gene is TRBV15, the J gene TRBJ1-1; D uncertain. There are 12 residues in the CDR3. The germline V and J ends were trimmed by 7 bases and 1 base, with 7 bases remaining between them. Germline V gene lookup returns CDR1 LNHNV and CDR2 YYDKDF (reference sequence). For the CDR3, the DNA is TGTGCCACCACCGGACGGAACACTGAAGCTTTCTTT. Translated, it gives CATTGRNTEAFF.

This chain uses TRBV6-5 with TRBJ1-4; TRBD1 matches 9 bases. CDR1 is MNHEY, CDR2 SVGAGI, per germline. The CDR3 sequence is 14 residues long. With V trimmed by 6 bases and J by 7 bases, 6 bases remained unmatched. CDR3 loop: CASSLTGGSEKLFF. The CDR3 DNA sequence: TGTGCCAGCAGCTTGACAGGGGGTAGTGAAAAACTGTTTTTT.

The rearrangement joins TRBV13 to TRBJ2-4; 9 bases match TRBD2. V was pared by 3 bases and J by 8 bases, with 8 bases of the junction left unmatched. This CDR3 region has 15 residues. The germline V gene has CDR1 PRHDT and CDR2 FYEKMQ (reference sequence). Here the CDR3 reads CASSFSGRDDDIQYF. The CDR3 DNA is TGTGCCAGCAGCTTTAGCGGGAGAGATGATGACATTCAGTACTTC.

The V call is TRBV2, the J call TRBJ2-3, with D unresolved. In germline, CDR1 is SNHLY, CDR2 FYNNEI. V was pared by 2 bases and J by 3 bases, with 9 bases between. CDR3 length equals 14 residues. CDR3 amino acids: CASSESYTTDTQYF. DNA of the CDR3: TGTGCCAGCAGTGAAAGTTACACGACAGATACGCAGTATTTT.

The V and J genes are TRBV13 and TRBJ1-1; no clear D gene. Germline CDR1 is PRHDT and CDR2 is FYEKMQ (reference sequence). The V end lost 10 bases, the J end lost 7 bases, and 7 bases lay between the germline ends. CDR3 length: 9 residues. CDR3: CATGSEAFF. The DNA of the CDR3 is TGTGCCACGGGGAGTGAAGCTTTCTTT.

This clone has more than one count but fewer than ten. The chain combines TRBV6-5 with TRBJ1-1, with unresolved D. Trimming took off 4 bases at V and 6 bases at J, with 18 bases between the two ends. The CDR3 runs to 15 residues. Germline V gene data show CDR1 as MNHEY and CDR2 as SVGAGI. In DNA form, the CDR3 reads TGTGCCAGCAGTTCCCGATGGGGTGAACATCCTGAAGCTTTCTTT. Amino acid sequence: CASSSRWGEHPEAFF.

The chain joins TRBV6-1 to TRBJ2-3; 8 positions agree with TRBD2. V gave up 3 bases and J gave up 5 bases; unmatched junction bases: 10. The length of the CDR3 is 16 residues. Germline CDR1 is MNHNS and CDR2 is SASEGT. CDR3 in amino acids: CASSEWGGGLGDTQYF. CDR3 coding DNA: TGTGCCAGCAGTGAGTGGGGCGGGGGGCTGGGAGATACGCAGTATTTT.

The chain couples TRBV27 to TRBJ2-5; D gene ambiguous. The V end lost 8 bases, the J end lost 2 bases, and 18 bases lay between the germline ends. The CDR3 covers 15 residues. In germline, CDR1 is MNHEY, CDR2 SMNVEV (reference sequence). CDR3 in DNA: TGTGCCAGCGCACCGTGGGCAGGCGTACAAGAGACCCAGTACTTC. Protein: CASAPWAGVQETQYF.

The CDR3 sequence: CASRRDRGPPLNTEAFF. The DNA for the CDR3 is TGTGCCAGCAGGCGTGACAGGGGCCCTCCGCTGAACACTGAAGCTTTCTTT. The gene calls are TRBV28 and TRBJ1-1; 8 bases map to TRBD1. V was pared by 6 bases and J by 0 bases, with 12 bases of the junction left unmatched. Germline assignment: CDR1 MDHEN and CDR2 SYDVKM. This CDR3 spans 17 amino acids.

This clone has more than one count but fewer than ten. This rearrangement joins TRBV4-1 to TRBJ1-3; 7 bases agree with TRBD1. The germline CDR1 and CDR2 sequences are MGHRA and YSYEKL. CDR3 length: 19 amino acids. The J segment lost 1 base and the V segment lost 4 bases, leaving 16 bases of the junction unmatched. For the CDR3, the DNA is TGCGCCAGCAGCCTTAGGGTACCGGGACAGACCCTTTCTGGAAACACCATATATTTT. Protein: CASSLRVPGQTLSGNTIYF.

This rearrangement joins TRBV2 to TRBJ1-3; D ambiguous. The ends were cut back, 8 bases at V and 6 bases at J, with 8 bases in the middle. CDR3 length: 11 amino acids. Germline-derived CDR1 and CDR2 are SNHLY and FYNNEI. The CDR3 loop is CASPIANTIYF. CDR3 nucleotides: TGTGCCAGCCCGATAGCAAACACCATATATTTT.

The V and J genes are TRBV5-1 and TRBJ2-7, with 7 bases identical to TRBD2. The CDR3 spans 16 residues. From germline, CDR1 is SGHRS and CDR2 YFSETQ. The V gene end was trimmed by 0 bases and the J gene end by 0 bases; junction bases not matched to a gene: 6. CDR3 sequence (DNA): TGCGCCAGCAGCTTGGAGCTAGGGAGGGACTCCTACGAGCAGTACTTC. Encoded protein: CASSLELGRDSYEQYF.

As DNA, the CDR3 is TGTGCCAGCAGTTCACGACAGGGACCTGTCCACGAGCAGTACTTC. Amino acids: CASSSRQGPVHEQYF. V is TRBV13 and J is TRBJ2-7, with TRBD1 identical over 7 bases. V shed 6 bases and J 5 bases; nucleotides not matched to a gene: 13. Germline CDR1 PRHDT, CDR2 FYEKMQ (reference sequence). CDR3 length equals 15 residues.

The gene calls are TRBV29-1 and TRBJ1-1; D is unclear. Per germline, CDR1 SQVTM and CDR2 ANQGSEA. This CDR3 region has 14 residues. The germline V and J ends were trimmed by 7 bases and 3 bases, with 18 bases remaining between them. CDR3 sequence (DNA): TGCAGCGCCGATCCCAGTCCCGGGCACACTGAAGCTTTCTTT. Its protein product is CSADPSPGHTEAFF. The full variable domain, in which reference TRBV29-1 and TRBJ1-1 provide the parts outside the CDR3, is SAVISQKPSRDICQRGTSLTIQCQVDSQVTMMFWYRQQPGQSLTLIATANQGSEATYESGFVIDKFPISRPNLTFSTLTVSNMSPEDSSIYLCSADPSPGHTEAFFGQGTRLTVV.

V is TRBV30 and J is TRBJ2-1, with TRBD2 matching over 7 bases. CDR3 size: 11 residues. J gave up 16 bases and V 4 bases, and 10 bases lay outside the gene matches. The germline V gene encodes CDR1 GTSNPN and CDR2 SVGIG (reference sequence). The CDR3: CAWNFRGSAFF. CDR3 nucleotide sequence: TGTGCCTGGAACTTTCGCGGGAGTGCATTCTTC.

Of note for this clone: A junction boundary mismatches the germline segment, possibly from a read error. The CDR3 is CASSPGADYEQYF. CDR3 DNA: TGTGCTAGCAGCCCCGGGGCGGATTACGAGCAGTACTTC. The chain has TRBV7-2 and TRBJ2-7, with D possibly called TRBD1 or TRBD2 (5 bases each). Germline V gene data show CDR1 as SGHTA and CDR2 as FQGNSA. There are 13 residues in the CDR3. Complete variable domain (other parts from reference TRBV7-2 and TRBJ2-7): GAGVSQSPSNKVTEKGKDVELRCDPISGHTALYWYRQSLGQGLEFLIYFQGNSAPDKSGLPSDRFSAERTGGSVSTLTIQRTQQEDSAVYLCASSPGADYEQYFGPGTRLTVT.

The J gene is TRBJ2-1, the V gene TRBV4-1; D remains ambiguous. The CDR3 is 13 residues long. The V gene lost 1 base and the J gene lost 7 bases, with 8 bases spanning the gap. Germline-derived CDR1 and CDR2 are MGHRA and YSYEKL. The CDR3, as DNA: TGCGCCAGCAGCCAAGGTCCCGGGAATGAGCAGTTCTTC. Protein product: CASSQGPGNEQFF.

V and J are TRBV11-2 and TRBJ2-7; 7 bases agree with TRBD2. Unmatched junction bases numbered 8, after V lost 0 bases and J lost 0 bases. The germline V gene has CDR1 SGHAT and CDR2 FQNNGV. This CDR3 is 17 amino acids long. The CDR3 reads CASSLDYERGRSYEQYF. CDR3 nucleotides: TGTGCCAGCAGCTTAGATTACGAGCGGGGTCGCTCCTACGAGCAGTACTTC.

This clone was seen just once. The DNA of the CDR3 is TGTGCCAGCAGCTCCTTCCCCAAGGGACTTGGAAATTACAATGAGCAGTTCTTC. Its translation is CASSSFPKGLGNYNEQFF. The chain couples TRBV5-4 to TRBJ2-1; TRBD2 is a possible D gene (6 bases). This CDR3 is built from 18 residues. Trimming pared 3 bases from V and 4 bases from J, leaving 23 bases between. Looked up from germline, CDR1 is SGHNT and CDR2 is YYREEE (reference sequence).

The genes are TRBV6-1 and TRBJ2-7, with D possibly matching TRBD1 (6 bases). V lost 3 bases to trimming and J lost 3 bases, with 15 bases between them. Germline CDR1 reads MNHNS; CDR2 reads SASEGT. The CDR3 has 15 amino acids. The CDR3 loop is CASSEPRTEGYEQYF. As DNA, the CDR3 is TGTGCCAGCAGTGAGCCCCGGACAGAAGGCTACGAGCAGTACTTC.

This clone appeared a single time. The DNA of the CDR3 is TGCGCCAGCAGCCACCGGACTAGTGCAGATACGCAGTATTTT. Protein product: CASSHRTSADTQYF. The chain has TRBV4-1 and TRBJ2-3; TRBD2 matches 7 bases. CDR1 is MGHRA, CDR2 YSYEKL, per germline. CDR3 length: 14 amino acids. With 3 bases clipped from V and 4 bases from J, the junction kept 4 bases outside the gene matches.

This chain links TRBV7-9 with TRBJ1-1; 9 bases are a match to TRBD1. The CDR3 contains 18 residues. The junction had 18 bases not matched to a gene; V was cut back by 5 bases and J by 5 bases. CDR1 and CDR2 (germline): SEHNR, FQNEAQ (reference sequence). This CDR3 reads CASSAPGQGGMGQTEAFF. The CDR3 nucleotides read TGTGCCAGCAGCGCACCGGGACAGGGAGGGATGGGACAAACTGAAGCTTTCTTT.

The chain has TRBV2 and TRBJ1-1, with 7 bases fitting TRBD1. J was trimmed by 1 base and V by 6 bases; bases with no gene match: 2. The CDR3 is 13 amino acids. Germline V gives CDR1 SNHLY, CDR2 FYNNEI. DNA for the CDR3: TGTGCCAGCAGAGACAGGGCGAACACTGAAGCTTTCTTT. This encodes CASRDRANTEAFF.